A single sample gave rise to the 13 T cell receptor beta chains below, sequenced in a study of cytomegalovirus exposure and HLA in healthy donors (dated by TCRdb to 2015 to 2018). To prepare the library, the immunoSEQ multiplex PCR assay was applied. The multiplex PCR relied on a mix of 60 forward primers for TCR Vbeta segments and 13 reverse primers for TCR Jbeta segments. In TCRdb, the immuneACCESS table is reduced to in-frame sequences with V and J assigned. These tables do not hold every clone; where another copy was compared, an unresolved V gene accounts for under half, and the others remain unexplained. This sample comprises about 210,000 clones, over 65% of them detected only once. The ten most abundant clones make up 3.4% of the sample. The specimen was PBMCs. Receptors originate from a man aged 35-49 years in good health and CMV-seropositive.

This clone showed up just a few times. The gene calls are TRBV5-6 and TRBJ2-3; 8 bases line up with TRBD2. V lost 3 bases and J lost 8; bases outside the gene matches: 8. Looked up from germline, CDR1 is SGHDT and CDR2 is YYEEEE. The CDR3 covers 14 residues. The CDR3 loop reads CASSSGGGTGTQYF. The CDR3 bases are TGTGCCAGCAGCTCCGGGGGGGGGACGGGTACGCAGTATTTT.

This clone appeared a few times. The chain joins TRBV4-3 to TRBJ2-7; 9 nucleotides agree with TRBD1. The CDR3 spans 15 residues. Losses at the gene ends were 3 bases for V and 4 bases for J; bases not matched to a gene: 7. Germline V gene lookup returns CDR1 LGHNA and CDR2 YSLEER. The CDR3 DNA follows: TGCGCCAGCAGCCACTCCGGGACAGGGTATTACGAGCAGTACTTC. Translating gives CASSHSGTGYYEQYF.

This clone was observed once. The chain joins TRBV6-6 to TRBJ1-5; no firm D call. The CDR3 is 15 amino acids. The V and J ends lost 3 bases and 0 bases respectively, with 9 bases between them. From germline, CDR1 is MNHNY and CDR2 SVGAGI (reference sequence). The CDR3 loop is CASSYKFPSNQPQHF. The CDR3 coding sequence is TGTGCCAGCAGTTATAAATTTCCTAGCAATCAGCCCCAGCATTTT.

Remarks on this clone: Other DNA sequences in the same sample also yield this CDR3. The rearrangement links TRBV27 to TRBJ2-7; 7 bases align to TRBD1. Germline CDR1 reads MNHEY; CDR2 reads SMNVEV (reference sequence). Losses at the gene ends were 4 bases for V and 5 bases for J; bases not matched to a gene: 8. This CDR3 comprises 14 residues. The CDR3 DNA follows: TGTGCCAGCAGTTCCGCCGACAGGGATAACGAGCAGTACTTC. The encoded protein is CASSSADRDNEQYF.

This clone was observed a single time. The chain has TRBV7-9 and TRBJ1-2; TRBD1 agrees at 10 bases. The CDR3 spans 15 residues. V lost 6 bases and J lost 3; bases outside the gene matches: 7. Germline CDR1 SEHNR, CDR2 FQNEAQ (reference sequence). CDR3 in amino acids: CASSPRDRGDYGYTF. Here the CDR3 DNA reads TGTGCCAGCAGTCCGAGGGACAGGGGTGACTATGGCTACACCTTC.

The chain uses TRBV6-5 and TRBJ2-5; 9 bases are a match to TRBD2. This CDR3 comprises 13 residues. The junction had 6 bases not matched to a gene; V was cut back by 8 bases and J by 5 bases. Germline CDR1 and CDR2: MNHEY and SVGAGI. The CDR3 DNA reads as TGTGCCAGCGGATTAGCGGGAGTTGAGACCCAGTACTTC. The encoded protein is CASGLAGVETQYF.

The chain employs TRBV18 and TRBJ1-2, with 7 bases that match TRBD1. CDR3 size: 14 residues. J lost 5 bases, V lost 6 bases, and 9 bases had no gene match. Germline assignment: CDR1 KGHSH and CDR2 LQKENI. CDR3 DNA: TGTGCCAGCTCCGGGACAGAAGAGCAATATGGCTACACCTTC. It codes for CASSGTEEQYGYTF. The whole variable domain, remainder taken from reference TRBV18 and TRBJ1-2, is NAGVMQNPRHLVRRRGQEARLRCSPMKGHSHVYWYRQLPEEGLKFMVYLQKENIIDESGMPKERFSAEFPKEGPSILRIQQVVRGDSAAYFCASSGTEEQYGYTFGSGTRLTVV.

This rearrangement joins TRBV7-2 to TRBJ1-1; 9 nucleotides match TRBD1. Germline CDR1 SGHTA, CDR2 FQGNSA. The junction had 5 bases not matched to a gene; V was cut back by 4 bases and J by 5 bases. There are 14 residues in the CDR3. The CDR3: CASSYRDRATEAFF. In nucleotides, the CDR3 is TGTGCCAGCAGCTACCGGGACAGGGCTACTGAAGCTTTCTTT.

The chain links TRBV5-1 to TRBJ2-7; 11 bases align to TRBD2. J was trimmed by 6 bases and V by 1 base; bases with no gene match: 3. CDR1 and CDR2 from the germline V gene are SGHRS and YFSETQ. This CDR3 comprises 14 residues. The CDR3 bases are TGCGCCAGCAGCTTGACTAGCGGGGGATCCGAGCAGTACTTC. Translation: CASSLTSGGSEQYF.

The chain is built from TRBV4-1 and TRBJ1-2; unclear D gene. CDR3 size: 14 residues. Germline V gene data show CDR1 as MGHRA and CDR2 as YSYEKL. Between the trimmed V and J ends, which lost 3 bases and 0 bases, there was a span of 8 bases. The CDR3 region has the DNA TGCGCCAGCAGCCAGAGGGAAGCTAACTATGGCTACACCTTC. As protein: CASSQREANYGYTF.

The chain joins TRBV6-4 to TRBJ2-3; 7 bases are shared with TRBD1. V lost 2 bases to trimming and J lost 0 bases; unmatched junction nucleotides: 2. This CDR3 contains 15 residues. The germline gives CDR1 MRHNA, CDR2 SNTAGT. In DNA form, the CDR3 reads TGTGCCAGCAGTGACAGGGGGCTTAGCACAGATACGCAGTATTTT. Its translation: CASSDRGLSTDTQYF.

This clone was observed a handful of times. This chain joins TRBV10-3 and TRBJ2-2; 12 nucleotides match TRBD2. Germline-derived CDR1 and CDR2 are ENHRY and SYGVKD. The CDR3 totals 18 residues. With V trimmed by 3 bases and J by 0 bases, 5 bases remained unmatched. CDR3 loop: CAISDASGGAANTGELFF. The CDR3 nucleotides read TGTGCCATCAGTGACGCTAGCGGGGGGGCCGCGAACACCGGGGAGCTGTTTTTT.

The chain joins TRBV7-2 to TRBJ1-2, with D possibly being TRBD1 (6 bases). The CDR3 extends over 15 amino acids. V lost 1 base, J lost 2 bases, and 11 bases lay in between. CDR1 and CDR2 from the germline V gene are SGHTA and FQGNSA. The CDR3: CASSLVVQGNYGYTF. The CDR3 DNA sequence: TGTGCCAGCAGCTTAGTAGTGCAGGGGAACTATGGCTACACCTTC.